The rows below give T cell receptor beta chains drawn from one sample of a study of T cell responses to AZD1222 COVID-19 vaccine. This table comes from immunoSEQ multiplex PCR, and its TCRdb copy is limited to in-frame clones, with some not included. The sample has 50,000 or so clones, approximately 89% seen once. Specimen: peripheral blood, collected on day 0 of AZD1222 vaccination. Every receptor here comes from an adult in good health. Both conserved end residues are trimmed from each CDR3. Each record gives: J gene, V gene, CDR3 protein.

j_gene: TRBJ2-1
v_gene: TRBV5-1
CDR3aa: ASSPDGSSYNEQF

j_gene: TRBJ2-2
v_gene: TRBV19
CDR3aa: ASRPGLMNTGELF

j_gene: TRBJ2-1
v_gene: TRBV5-4
CDR3aa: ATQTGREGYNEQF

j_gene: TRBJ1-1
v_gene: TRBV6-5
CDR3aa: ASSYEGGGTEAF

j_gene: TRBJ1-2
v_gene: TRBV27
CDR3aa: ASSLSWGRGYT

j_gene: TRBJ1-3
v_gene: TRBV2
CDR3aa: ASGFSGNTIY

j_gene: TRBJ2-1
v_gene: TRBV25-1
CDR3aa: ASGGLAGGYNEQF

j_gene: TRBJ2-7
v_gene: TRBV30
CDR3aa: AGLFGGFYEQY

j_gene: TRBJ1-2
v_gene: TRBV12-5
CDR3aa: ASGTDSFYGYT

j_gene: TRBJ2-3
v_gene: TRBV3-1/TRBV3-2
CDR3aa: ASSQNRGGTDTQY

j_gene: TRBJ2-1
v_gene: TRBV6-1
CDR3aa: ASSEGSVPNEQF

j_gene: TRBJ1-1
v_gene: TRBV5-6
CDR3aa: ASSLWNGGSTEAF

j_gene: TRBJ2-1
v_gene: TRBV12-3/TRBV12-4
CDR3aa: ASTPLEYSGQF

j_gene: TRBJ1-2
v_gene: TRBV6-5
CDR3aa: ASMDPNYGYT

j_gene: TRBJ2-2
v_gene: TRBV15
CDR3aa: ATSRAGGELF

j_gene: TRBJ2-1
v_gene: TRBV30
CDR3aa: ACQSGSSYNEQF

j_gene: TRBJ1-6
v_gene: TRBV30
CDR3aa: AWKEFSYNSPLH

j_gene: TRBJ2-7
v_gene: TRBV18
CDR3aa: ASSQGQSEQY

j_gene: TRBJ2-1
v_gene: TRBV21-1
CDR3aa: ASNMSRDFSHNEQF

j_gene: TRBJ2-7
v_gene: TRBV5-5
CDR3aa: ASSGDRVEQY

j_gene: TRBJ2-7
v_gene: TRBV6-1
CDR3aa: ASSAVLGYEQY

j_gene: TRBJ2-1
v_gene: TRBV6-5
CDR3aa: ASSLSSYNEQF

j_gene: TRBJ2-2
v_gene: TRBV15
CDR3aa: ATKRQGARTGELF

j_gene: TRBJ1-1
v_gene: TRBV5-1
CDR3aa: ASSPFAREAEAF

j_gene: TRBJ1-5
v_gene: TRBV2
CDR3aa: ASDVFSNSNQPQH

j_gene: TRBJ1-1
v_gene: TRBV21-1
CDR3aa: AARIATGVETEAF

j_gene: TRBJ2-3
v_gene: TRBV5-6
CDR3aa: ASSGAATPGI

j_gene: TRBJ1-3
v_gene: TRBV30
CDR3aa: AWSEQGDTIY

j_gene: TRBJ2-5
v_gene: TRBV6-5
CDR3aa: ASKGTSGPQETQY

j_gene: TRBJ1-4
v_gene: TRBV5-1
CDR3aa: ASSPGRGEKLF

j_gene: TRBJ1-5
v_gene: TRBV4-2
CDR3aa: ASSQDPDSNQPQH

j_gene: TRBJ2-2
v_gene: TRBV11-3
CDR3aa: ASSKQGYTGELF

j_gene: TRBJ2-1
v_gene: TRBV3-1/TRBV3-2
CDR3aa: ASSQDGAVGYNEQF

j_gene: TRBJ2-7
v_gene: TRBV2
CDR3aa: ASSERTGAYEQY

j_gene: TRBJ2-2
v_gene: TRBV20-1
CDR3aa: SASAGGNTGELF

j_gene: TRBJ2-3
v_gene: TRBV19
CDR3aa: ASSTLAGSSTDTQY

j_gene: TRBJ1-2
v_gene: TRBV30
CDR3aa: AWSVNPNYGYT

j_gene: TRBJ1-2
v_gene: TRBV21-1
CDR3aa: ASSHKLGSPCYGYT

j_gene: TRBJ2-1
v_gene: TRBV5-1
CDR3aa: ASSSLRASGIGDEQF

j_gene: TRBJ1-5
v_gene: TRBV12-5
CDR3aa: ASATDNQPQH

j_gene: TRBJ2-1
v_gene: TRBV6-2/TRBV6-3
CDR3aa: ASSPQRRASGSDNEQF